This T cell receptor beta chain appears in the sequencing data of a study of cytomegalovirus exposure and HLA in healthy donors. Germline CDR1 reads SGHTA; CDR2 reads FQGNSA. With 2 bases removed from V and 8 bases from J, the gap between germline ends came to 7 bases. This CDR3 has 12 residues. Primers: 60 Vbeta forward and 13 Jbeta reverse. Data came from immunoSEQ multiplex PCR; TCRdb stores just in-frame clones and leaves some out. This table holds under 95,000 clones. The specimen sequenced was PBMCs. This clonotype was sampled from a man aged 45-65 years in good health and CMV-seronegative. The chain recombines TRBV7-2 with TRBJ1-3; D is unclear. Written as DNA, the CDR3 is TGTGCCAGCAGCTTAATGGAGGACACCATATATTTT. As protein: CASSLMEDTIYF.